The rows below give T cell receptor beta chains drawn from one sample of a study of blood T cell repertoires in COVID-19. Here immunoSEQ multiplex PCR was the method, and the copy in TCRdb shows in-frame clones only, minus some. The top ten hold approximately 11% of the sample, which has around 150,000 clones, around 73% seen once. Sequenced: peripheral blood. These receptors all come from a man aged 55 to 70 who had recovered from COVID-19. Both conserved end residues are part of each CDR3. Each record gives: V gene, clone size, J gene, CDR3 protein. Expanded clones are given a class, and other clones once, few, many or no size at all.

V gene: TRBV29-1; clone size: .; J gene: TRBJ1-5; CDR3 protein: CSVTQGATVNQPQHF
V gene: TRBV6-6; clone size: .; J gene: TRBJ2-7; CDR3 protein: CASNGQGIYEQYF
V gene: TRBV3-1/TRBV3-2; clone size: .; J gene: TRBJ1-1; CDR3 protein: CASSPPLTGTEAFF
V gene: TRBV7-3; clone size: .; J gene: TRBJ2-1; CDR3 protein: CASSLAPTGVGSYNEQFF
V gene: TRBV6-5; clone size: .; J gene: TRBJ1-2; CDR3 protein: CASSGQGGGYTF
V gene: TRBV5-1; clone size: once; J gene: TRBJ2-1; CDR3 protein: CASSLGQGRHNEQFF
V gene: TRBV3-1/TRBV3-2; clone size: .; J gene: TRBJ2-3; CDR3 protein: CASSQEVLRRQGWDTQYF
V gene: TRBV11-2; clone size: once; J gene: TRBJ2-3; CDR3 protein: CASSFGLAVTDTQYF
V gene: TRBV5-3; clone size: .; J gene: TRBJ1-2; CDR3 protein: CARETGTSGPLGHTF
V gene: TRBV4-3; clone size: .; J gene: TRBJ2-1; CDR3 protein: CASSQRQSGGRAHNEQFF
V gene: TRBV6-2/TRBV6-3; clone size: .; J gene: TRBJ2-7; CDR3 protein: CASSLRRDSQYEQYF
V gene: TRBV4-1; clone size: .; J gene: TRBJ1-5; CDR3 protein: CASSQGGQGHQPQHF
V gene: TRBV12-3/TRBV12-4; clone size: few; J gene: TRBJ1-1; CDR3 protein: CASRGVNTEAFF
V gene: TRBV3-1/TRBV3-2; clone size: .; J gene: TRBJ2-3; CDR3 protein: CASSQDFSGHTDTQYF
V gene: TRBV29-1; clone size: once; J gene: TRBJ2-6; CDR3 protein: CSVRSGANVLTF
V gene: TRBV4-1; clone size: .; J gene: TRBJ2-3; CDR3 protein: CASSPEQTDTQYF
V gene: TRBV21-1; clone size: .; J gene: TRBJ2-7; CDR3 protein: CASSKDRGGLAGDYEQYF
V gene: TRBV19; clone size: .; J gene: TRBJ2-3; CDR3 protein: CASSMGQGSTDTQYF
V gene: TRBV28; clone size: .; J gene: TRBJ1-2; CDR3 protein: CASSPDRDGYTF
V gene: TRBV4-1; clone size: once; J gene: TRBJ2-7; CDR3 protein: CASSQVIDRGHDEQYF